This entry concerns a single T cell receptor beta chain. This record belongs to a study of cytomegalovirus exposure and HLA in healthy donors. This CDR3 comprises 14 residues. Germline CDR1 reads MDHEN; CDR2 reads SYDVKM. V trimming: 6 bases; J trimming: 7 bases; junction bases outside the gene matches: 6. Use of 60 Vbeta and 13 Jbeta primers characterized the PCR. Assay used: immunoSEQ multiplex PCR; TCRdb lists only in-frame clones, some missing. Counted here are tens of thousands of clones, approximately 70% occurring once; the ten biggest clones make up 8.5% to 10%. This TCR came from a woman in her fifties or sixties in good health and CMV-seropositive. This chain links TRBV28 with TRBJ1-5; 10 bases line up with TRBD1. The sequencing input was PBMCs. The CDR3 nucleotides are TGTGCCAGCAGATTGACAGGGGGCTGGCAGCCCCAGCATTTT. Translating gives CASRLTGGWQPQHF.